This TCR beta chain was recorded in a study of cytomegalovirus exposure and HLA in healthy donors. Whole-study results and caveats: In the 120 validation repertoires, approximately 94% of cluster scores exceeded 0, per a later analysis. The study flagged about 150 TCR beta chains as cytomegalovirus-associated.

Produced via immunoSEQ multiplex PCR; TCRdb's table is partial and in-frame only. This table holds about 180,000 clones, around 85% found once. This clone has more than one count but fewer than ten. The antigen is not known. This receptor was identified in a man between 18 and 35 years old in good health and CMV-seropositive. Material: PBMCs.

The CDR3 loop is CASNEGGSYEQYF. The CDR3 DNA follows: TGTGCCAGCAACGAGGGAGGCTCCTACGAGCAGTACTTC. The chain couples TRBV2 to TRBJ2-7; perhaps TRBD2 as D (6 bases). V lost 7 bases and J lost 0, with 10 bases in between. CDR1 is SNHLY and CDR2 is FYNNEI in the germline V gene. This CDR3 has 13 residues.